The source of this T cell receptor (beta chain) is a study of cytomegalovirus exposure and HLA in healthy donors. Study background: Roughly 89 million unique TCR sequences came from HLA-typed donors in an early release.

In the case of this clone: Its antigen remains unknown.

Germline loops: CDR1 LNHDA, CDR2 SQIVND (reference sequence). The CDR3 is 15 residues long. The V segment lost 4 bases and the J segment 8 bases; nucleotides outside the gene matches: 8. Study-level results: The later analysis indicated that the majority of CMV-associated TCR beta chains appeared HLA-restricted. Later genetic work tied a missense DCLRE1C variant to beta-chain V and J trimming.

The PCR contained 60 Vbeta and 13 Jbeta primers. Clones were sequenced by immunoSEQ multiplex PCR, and TCRdb holds only the in-frame ones, with some missing. The sample consists of 98,000 or so clones, 65% to 80% of them appearing once. V gene TRBV19 combines with J gene TRBJ1-2; 12 bases fit TRBD1. The receptor's source is a human donor in good health. The sample taken for sequencing was PBMCs. The CDR3 loop reads CASSTPGQGALGYTF. DNA for the CDR3: TGTGCCAGTAGTACCCCGGGACAGGGGGCTTTAGGCTACACCTTC.